This record looks at one T cell receptor beta chain sequence and its context. Its target is unknown. Other DNA sequences in this sample translate to the same CDR3. This PCR relied on a set of 60 Vbeta primers and 13 Jbeta primers. Profiling relied on immunoSEQ multiplex PCR, and the TCRdb table lists in-frame clones only, not all of them. The sample carries roughly 140,000 clones, roughly 80% recorded once. The data derive from a study of cytomegalovirus exposure and HLA in healthy donors. Whole-study findings and limits: Sequencing likely generated an artifact that appeared as a cluster of highly shared sequence variants. Productive status was seen about 90% or about 30% of the time for most TCR beta V segments in an earlier analysis.

What was sequenced was PBMCs. The clonotype was recovered from a woman aged 40 to 50 in good health and CMV-seropositive.

The CDR3, as DNA: TGCGCCAGCAGCAGGGGGCTAGCGGGGGGACAAGAGACCCAGTACTTC. The encoded protein is CASSRGLAGGQETQYF. This chain joins TRBV5-1 and TRBJ2-5; 11 bases align to TRBD2. The junction had 7 bases not matched to a gene; V was cut back by 4 bases and J by 2 bases. Germline assignment: CDR1 SGHRS and CDR2 YFSETQ. This CDR3 comprises 16 residues.